One sample yielded the 10 T cell receptor beta chains listed below, sequenced in a study of shared clonotypes between healthy human individuals. The protocol was immunoSEQ multiplex PCR, while the TCRdb copy is restricted to in-frame clones and leaves out a portion. The data contain roughly 1,600,000 clones, around 98.5% of them singletons. The sequencing input was naive CD4+ T cells sorted from blood. The subset here: CD45RA+ positively selected. These receptors were taken from a young man in good health.

The gene calls are TRBV18 and TRBJ1-3; 9 bases agree with TRBD1. The CDR3 covers 16 residues. With V trimmed by 3 bases and J by 2 bases, 5 bases remained unmatched. Germline lookup yields CDR1 KGHSH and CDR2 LQKENI. The CDR3 spells CASSPDRGRAGNTIYF. The CDR3 DNA reads as TGTGCCAGCTCACCGGACAGGGGAAGAGCTGGAAACACCATATATTTT.

The chain employs TRBV6-5 and TRBJ1-2; D may be TRBD1 (6 bases). The CDR3 consists of 14 residues. Germline V gene data show CDR1 as MNHEY and CDR2 as SVGAGI. The ends were cut back, 5 bases at V and 4 bases at J, with 14 bases in the middle. The DNA of the CDR3 is TGTGCCAGCAGTGTCAGGGGTGATGGCTATGGCTACACCTTC. Translated, it gives CASSVRGDGYGYTF.

V and J are TRBV6-5 and TRBJ1-2; D not resolved. V lost 5 bases, J lost 2 bases, and 12 bases lay in between. The CDR3 is 14 residues long. CDR1 and CDR2 from the germline V gene are MNHEY and SVGAGI. CDR3 amino acids: CASSPLTKNYGYTF. The CDR3 DNA follows: TGTGCCAGCAGTCCACTGACAAAGAACTATGGCTACACCTTC.

The chain couples TRBV4-1 to TRBJ1-5; D is perhaps TRBD1 (6 bases). The CDR3 sequence is 18 residues long. Germline lookup yields CDR1 MGHRA and CDR2 YSYEKL. Between the trimmed V and J ends, which lost 0 bases and 0 bases, there was a span of 15 bases. CDR3 amino acids: CASSQDVWTVYSNQPQHF. Here the CDR3 DNA reads TGCGCCAGCAGCCAAGATGTTTGGACAGTTTATAGCAATCAGCCCCAGCATTTT.

For the CDR3, the DNA is TGTGCCAGCAGCTTTTCCGGGAACACTGAAGCTTTCTTT. It yields the protein CASSFSGNTEAFF. J is TRBJ1-1 and V is TRBV11-3; D call uncertain. V was trimmed by 3 bases and J by 1 base, leaving 6 bases between them. This CDR3 is built from 13 residues. Per the germline V gene, CDR1 is SGHNT and CDR2 is YENEEA.

The rearrangement uses TRBV27 and TRBJ2-3; TRBD1 or TRBD2 may be the D gene (6 bases each). The CDR3 consists of 14 residues. In germline, CDR1 is MNHEY, CDR2 SMNVEV (reference sequence). V lost 7 bases and J 2 bases, leaving 13 bases between the germline ends. CDR3 protein: CASTRGPHTDTQYF. The CDR3, as DNA: TGTGCCAGCACCCGGGGGCCCCACACAGATACGCAGTATTTT.

The genes are TRBV5-4 and TRBJ2-1; D gene unclear. The CDR3 extends over 16 amino acids. The ends were cut back, 3 bases at V and 7 bases at J, with 20 bases in the middle. From germline, CDR1 is SGHNT and CDR2 YYREEE (reference sequence). The CDR3 here is CASSSATSGVTNEQFF. Written as DNA, the CDR3 is TGTGCCAGCAGCTCGGCCACTTCGGGTGTCACGAATGAGCAGTTCTTC. Looking up the rest from reference TRBV5-4 and TRBJ2-1 gives the full variable domain: ETGVTQSPTHLIKTRGQQVTLRCSSQSGHNTVSWYQQALGQGPQFIFQYYREEENGRGNFPPRFSGLQFPNYSSELNVNALELDDSALYLCASSSATSGVTNEQFFGPGTRLTVL.

The chain uses TRBV5-1 and TRBJ2-3; D not certain. Deletions cut 5 bases from V and 0 bases from J, with 10 bases between. Germline CDR1 reads SGHRS; CDR2 reads YFSETQ. The CDR3 totals 14 residues. For the CDR3, the DNA is TGCGCCAGCAGGCTCGCGAGTAGCACAGATACGCAGTATTTT. Translating it yields CASRLASSTDTQYF.

The chain carries TRBV11-2 and TRBJ1-5; no clear D gene. The germline V and J ends were trimmed by 0 bases and 5 bases, with 8 bases remaining between them. Germline V gene lookup returns CDR1 SGHAT and CDR2 FQNNGV. This CDR3 comprises 14 residues. Here the CDR3 DNA reads TGTGCCAGCAGCTTAGACTCCAATTATCAGCCCCAGCATTTT. Protein: CASSLDSNYQPQHF.

This chain's CDR3 is CASSVGLVRNIQYF. CDR3 coding DNA: TGTGCCAGCAGCGTTGGACTAGTTCGAAACATTCAGTACTTC. The rearrangement links TRBV9 to TRBJ2-4; TRBD2 matches at 7 bases. Trimming took 2 bases from V and 6 from J; bases not matched to a gene: 5. The CDR3 has 14 residues. Germline CDR1 is SGDLS and CDR2 is YYNGEE.